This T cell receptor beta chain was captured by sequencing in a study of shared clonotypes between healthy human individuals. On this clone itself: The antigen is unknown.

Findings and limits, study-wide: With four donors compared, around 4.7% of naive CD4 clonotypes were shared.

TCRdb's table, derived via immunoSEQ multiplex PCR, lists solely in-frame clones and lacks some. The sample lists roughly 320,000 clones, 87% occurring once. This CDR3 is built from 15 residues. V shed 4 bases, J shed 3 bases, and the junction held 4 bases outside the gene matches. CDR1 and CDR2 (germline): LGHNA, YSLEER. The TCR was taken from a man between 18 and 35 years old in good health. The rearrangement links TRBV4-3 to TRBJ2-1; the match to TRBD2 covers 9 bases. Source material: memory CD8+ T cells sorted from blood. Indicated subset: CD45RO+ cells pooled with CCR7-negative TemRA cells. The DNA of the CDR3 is TGCGCCAGCAGCCGGGGACTAGCAGGCTACAATGAGCAGTTCTTC. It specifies CASSRGLAGYNEQFF.